Sequencing of this T cell receptor beta chain was carried out in a study of T cells in localized non-small cell lung cancer (dated by TCRdb to about 2020). Background for the entire study: T cell repertoires of 200 to 300 early-stage NSCLC patients were analyzed, with tumors being compared against uninvolved tumor-adjacent lungs. The cohort comprised 200 to 300 treatment-naïve NSCLC patients with resected, localized lung tumors. NSCLC patients had a mean age of roughly 69 years, and more than 120 were male and 107 female. The investigation overall reported the following: Higher blood T cell density associated with longer overall survival, while higher adjacent-lung clonality associated with shorter survival. Multi-region tumor sequencing was not performed, so intratumor heterogeneity could not be excluded. Uninvolved tumor-adjacent lung showed the highest T cell clonality, higher than tumor, which suggests more focused antigenic responses in the adjacent lung. Because of the exploratory design, TCR variables were selected using unadjusted p-values without false-discovery rate correction. Of the top 100 tumor clones, a median of about 53 were detected in paired uninvolved adjacent lung; about 28 were also among that lung's top 100.

This clone was recorded once. Its antigen specificity is not known. No much larger clone is present one base from it, and per-base qualities are unavailable. At diagnosis, tumor, uninvolved tumor-adjacent lung and peripheral blood were collected and then preserved as a mix of FFPE and fresh-frozen material. For TCR repertoire profiling, blood samples were analyzed as peripheral blood mononuclear cells. TCR beta CDR3 regions were sequenced from DNA using the immunoSEQ Assay. Per the source publication's procedure: To compute T cell density, TCR beta template counts were normalized to usable DNA, which was estimated by amplifying housekeeping genes. Richness was estimated using the preseqR package, with extrapolation to 400,000 templates for PBMC samples and to 120,000 templates for tissue samples. Clonality was defined by subtracting Pielou's evenness from one. Tissue-enriched TCRs were identified by differential abundance testing using productive amino-acid clonotypes, minimum total count 5 and alpha 0.1. The Jaccard Index and the Morisita Overlap Index were used to quantify repertoire overlap between compartments. GLIPH grouped TCR beta CDR3s together with public tetramer-defined viral CDR3s, and a viral motif had to include at least three viral sequences and also show V-gene enrichment. TCRdb re-hosts the immuneACCESS table, in-frame sequences only. Its copies lack some clones; in the studies checked, an unresolved V gene accounts for under half of them, and the cause for the rest is not known. The V and J calls and clone size were taken over from that table, and D and trimming were inferred from the DNA. The sample data list 35,000 to 45,000 clones, and 82% of these were observed just once. The top ten clonotypes cover 17% of the sample.

This TCR derives from a male donor aged 60 or over with stage III squamous cell lung carcinoma. The sequencing here drew on peripheral blood, taken before any cancer treatment.

The CDR3 in this case is CASRISSGRETEAFF. The base sequence is TGTGCCAGCAGAATCTCATCGGGCAGGGAGACTGAAGCTTTCTTT. Here the chain combines TRBV7-9 and TRBJ1-1, with TRBD1 tentatively as D gene (5 bases match). The CDR3 measures 15 amino acids from cysteine to phenylalanine. Kept here is only the CDR3 DNA, which spans 45 bases and is read in frame from base 1. The V and J ends are trimmed by 6 bases and 5 bases, leaving 19 bases between them. The germline V gene (reference sequence) supplies CDR1 SEHNR and CDR2 FQNEAQ.